A single sample is the source of the 21 T cell receptor beta chains below, sequenced in a study of T cells in Graves' hyperthyroidism and ophthalmopathy. The CDR3 regions of TCR beta were amplified from RNA transcripts. A first-round RT-PCR of the TCR CDR3 used the HTBI primer set. One entry per CDR3 protein results from TCRdb running MiXCR on the multiplex PCR reads. The sample carries about 280,000 distinct CDR3 sequences, less than 30% recorded once. Sequencing used blood. All receptors derive from a man in his forties with Graves' hyperthyroidism that later progressed to Graves' ophthalmopathy.

This clonotype was picked up many times. The rearrangement joins TRBV20-1 to TRBJ2-5; no clear D. Germline V gives CDR1 DFQATT, CDR2 SNEGSKA (reference sequence). The CDR3 spans 12 residues. Trimming shortened V by 3 bases and J by 5 bases, and 10 bases separated the two germline ends. The CDR3 DNA follows: TGCAGTGCTAGTTTAGAATGGGAGACCCAGTACTTC. Amino acids: CSASLEWETQYF.

Ten or more counts support this clonotype. This chain links TRBV6-1 with TRBJ1-5, with TRBD1 matching 8 bases. The trim removed 5 bases at V and 4 bases at J, leaving 1 base unmatched. The germline V gene encodes CDR1 MNHNS and CDR2 SASEGT. The CDR3 totals 13 residues. The chain's CDR3 is CASSTGGNQPQHF. In nucleotides, the CDR3 is TGTGCCAGCAGTACAGGGGGTAATCAGCCCCAGCATTTT.

This clonotype was seen ten or more times. The rearrangement links TRBV6-5 to TRBJ1-1; D remains unclear. Germline CDR1 MNHEY, CDR2 SVGAGI. This CDR3 has 16 residues. Trimming shortened V by 0 bases and J by 5 bases, and 16 bases separated the two germline ends. Here the CDR3 DNA reads TGTGCCAGCAGTTACTCGAACTCCGGCAGGCTGACTGAAGCTTTCTTT. This encodes CASSYSNSGRLTEAFF.

This clonotype appeared many times. The gene calls are TRBV4-1 and TRBJ2-7, with D perhaps being TRBD1 or TRBD2 (5 bases each). CDR1 and CDR2 from the germline V gene are MGHRA and YSYEKL. The CDR3 is 17 amino acids. V dropped 1 base and J dropped 3 bases, with 19 bases sitting between them. DNA of the CDR3: TGCGCCAGCAGCCAAGTTTATATTACGGGACGGATCTACGAGCAGTACTTC. Its protein product is CASSQVYITGRIYEQYF.

There are many counts of this clonotype. The DNA for the CDR3 is TGCAGTGCTAGAGCGACGCAGGGAGCCTATGGCTACACCTTC. Its translation: CSARATQGAYGYTF. The chain uses TRBV20-1 and TRBJ1-2, with D perhaps TRBD1 (5 bases). V was shortened by 1 base and J by 4 bases, with 13 bases between the two germline ends. Germline V gene data show CDR1 as DFQATT and CDR2 as SNEGSKA (reference sequence). This CDR3 spans 14 amino acids.

This chain connects TRBV15 to TRBJ1-2, with D perhaps matching TRBD1 (6 bases). Germline assignment: CDR1 LNHNV and CDR2 YYDKDF (reference sequence). This CDR3 region has 15 residues. Trimming stripped 1 base from V and 3 bases from J, with 12 bases between. The CDR3 protein is CATSRVRQAYYGYTF. CDR3 nucleotide sequence: TGTGCCACCAGCAGAGTACGACAGGCCTACTATGGCTACACCTTC.

The CDR3 spells CATTPWGRGYQETQYF. The CDR3 DNA is TGTGCCACCACCCCCTGGGGGAGGGGGTACCAAGAGACCCAGTACTTC. The chain uses TRBV7-2 and TRBJ2-5, with D tentatively TRBD2 (7 bases). The CDR3 runs to 16 residues. V lost 10 bases to trimming and J lost 0 bases, with 21 bases between them. CDR1 and CDR2 (germline): SGHTA, FQGNSA.

The chain combines TRBV11-2 with TRBJ1-1; 7 bases are a match to TRBD1. Trimming removed 5 bases from V and 1 base from J; junction bases left unmatched: 7. Germline lookup yields CDR1 SGHAT and CDR2 FQNNGV. CDR3 length: 15 amino acids. DNA of the CDR3: TGTGCCAGCAGCACCAGGGGGAGTGGGAACACTGAAGCTTTCTTT. It encodes CASSTRGSGNTEAFF.

This clonotype was recorded many times. This chain joins TRBV4-1 and TRBJ2-5; 7 bases are shared with TRBD1. V trimming: 6 bases; J trimming: 4 bases; junction bases outside the gene matches: 11. Germline CDR1 reads MGHRA; CDR2 reads YSYEKL. This CDR3 region has 15 residues. CDR3 nucleotide sequence: TGCGCCAGCAGTAACAGGGGCAGCAGAGGAGAGACCCAGTACTTC. It encodes CASSNRGSRGETQYF.

This clonotype was seen repeatedly, ten times or more. The chain links TRBV6-2 or TRBV6-3 to TRBJ2-7, with 8 positions matching TRBD2. The CDR3 is made up of 14 amino acids. Germline V CDR1 and CDR2: MNHEY, SVGEGT. V trimming: 2 bases; J trimming: 4 bases; junction bases outside the gene matches: 4. The CDR3 bases are TGTGCCAGCAGTTACGGAGCGGGAGCGTACGAGCAGTACTTC. Its translation: CASSYGAGAYEQYF.

This clonotype was seen ten or more times. The chain uses TRBV6-1 and TRBJ2-7, with a tentative D call TRBD2 (5 bases). V dropped 7 bases and J dropped 6 bases, with 19 bases sitting between them. CDR1 MNHNS and CDR2 SASEGT come from the germline V gene. The CDR3 spans 14 residues. In DNA, the CDR3 is TGTGCCAGCATTCCTTCACTACTACGGGGCGAGCAGTACTTC. Its protein is CASIPSLLRGEQYF.

The J gene is TRBJ1-5, the V gene TRBV19; 7 nucleotides match TRBD1. J gave up 5 bases and V 0 bases, and 13 bases lay outside the gene matches. CDR3 length equals 18 residues. The V gene's germline CDR1 is LNHDA and CDR2 SQIVND (reference sequence). DNA for the CDR3: TGTGCCAGTAGTATAGATCCAATCGCCACAGGGGCCGATCAGCCCCAGCATTTT. Translating gives CASSIDPIATGADQPQHF.

Many counts were recorded for this clonotype. The V call is TRBV6-4, the J call TRBJ2-3, with 8 bases lining up with TRBD2. The CDR3 consists of 15 residues. The J segment lost 5 bases and the V segment lost 3 bases, leaving 7 bases of the junction unmatched. CDR1 and CDR2 from the germline V gene are MRHNA and SNTAGT. DNA for the CDR3: TGTGCCAGCAGTGAAAAGCGGGAGTTTGGAGATACGCAGTATTTT. As protein: CASSEKREFGDTQYF.

This clonotype was counted ten times or more. The rearrangement uses TRBV24-1 and TRBJ2-3; the match to TRBD2 covers 13 bases. This CDR3 region has 18 residues. CDR1 is KGHDR, CDR2 SFDVKD, per germline. Unmatched junction bases numbered 12, after V lost 1 base and J lost 9 bases. In DNA, the CDR3 is TGTGCCACCAGTGATTTCCTCGGACTAGCGGGAGAGGGGGTCACGCAGTATTTT. Residues: CATSDFLGLAGEGVTQYF.

This clonotype was seen a few times. The CDR3: CASSYGQGFAERQPQHF. The CDR3 coding sequence is TGTGCCAGCAGTTACGGGCAGGGTTTCGCTGAACGTCAGCCCCAGCATTTT. The chain carries TRBV6-2 or TRBV6-3 and TRBJ1-5; a weak D match, TRBD1 (5 bases). Germline CDR1 is MNHEY and CDR2 is SVGEGT. The CDR3 extends over 17 amino acids. The V end lost 2 bases, the J end lost 6 bases, and 20 bases lay between the germline ends.

This clonotype was observed at least ten times. J is TRBJ1-1 and V is TRBV11-3; no reliable D call. The length of the CDR3 is 13 residues. Germline V gives CDR1 SGHNT, CDR2 YENEEA. Trimming cost V 5 bases and J 4 bases, with 11 bases left between them. CDR3 nucleotides: TGTGCCAGCAGCCCCCCCTGGGGCACTGAAGCTTTCTTT. Translation gives CASSPPWGTEAFF. Full variable domain (rest looked up from reference TRBV11-3 and TRBJ1-1): EAGVVQSPRYKIIEKKQPVAFWCNPISGHNTLYWYLQNLGQGPELLIRYENEEAVDDSQLPKDRFSAERLKGVDSTLKIQPAELGDSAVYLCASSPPWGTEAFFGQGTRLTVV.

The V gene is TRBV7-2, the J gene TRBJ1-2; D is ambiguous. Trimming removed 1 base from V and 3 bases from J, with 6 bases in between. Germline V gene lookup returns CDR1 SGHTA and CDR2 FQGNSA. CDR3 length equals 13 residues. The CDR3 protein is CASSLVVHYGYTF. CDR3 bases: TGTGCCAGCAGCTTAGTGGTTCACTATGGCTACACCTTC. The entire variable domain, with the rest obtained from reference TRBV7-2 and TRBJ1-2, is as follows: GAGVSQSPSNKVTEKGKDVELRCDPISGHTALYWYRQSLGQGLEFLIYFQGNSAPDKSGLPSDRFSAERTGGSVSTLTIQRTQQEDSAVYLCASSLVVHYGYTFGSGTRLTVV.

This clonotype was recorded only once. The chain employs TRBV12-3 or TRBV12-4 and TRBJ2-7, with 7 bases aligning to TRBD2. This CDR3 comprises 13 residues. Losses at the gene ends were 6 bases for V and 2 bases for J; bases not matched to a gene: 4. The CDR3 nucleotides are TGTGCCAGCAGACGCGGACTAGCCTACGAGCAGTACTTC. This encodes CASRRGLAYEQYF.

The sample holds many counts of this clonotype. The chain recombines TRBV20-1 with TRBJ2-7, with no clear D. CDR1 is DFQATT and CDR2 is SNEGSKA in the germline V gene (reference sequence). The V gene lost 3 bases and the J gene lost 2 bases, with 11 bases spanning the gap. There are 13 residues in the CDR3. The DNA of the CDR3 is TGCAGTGCTAGGGGTGAGACCCCCTACGAGCAGTACTTC. It yields the protein CSARGETPYEQYF.

The genes are TRBV6-1 and TRBJ1-2; no clear D gene. The CDR3 spans 14 residues. V gave up 0 bases and J gave up 2 bases, with 7 bases separating them. Germline V CDR1 and CDR2: MNHNS, SASEGT. The CDR3 nucleotides are TGTGCCAGCAGTGAAGCGGGCGGGAACTATGGCTACACCTTC. It codes for CASSEAGGNYGYTF.

This clonotype showed up many times. The chain joins TRBV6-5 to TRBJ2-5; the D is unclear. This CDR3 has 14 residues. V was clipped by 0 bases and J by 5 bases, with 10 bases between them. Germline CDR1 MNHEY, CDR2 SVGAGI. Here the CDR3 reads CASSYSTRIETQYF. The CDR3 DNA is TGTGCCAGCAGTTACTCTACGAGGATCGAGACCCAGTACTTC.